This T cell receptor (beta chain) was retrieved from a study of cytomegalovirus exposure and HLA in healthy donors. The PCR was carried out with 60 Vbeta primers and 13 Jbeta primers. The table came from immunoSEQ multiplex PCR; TCRdb's copy has only in-frame clones and leaves some out. The sample includes about 140,000 clones, roughly four fifths of them seen just once. This CDR3 is built from 14 residues. Germline V gene sequence: CDR1 SEHNR, CDR2 FQNEAQ (reference sequence). V gave up 3 bases and J gave up 5 bases, with 14 bases separating them. Material: PBMCs. This chain uses TRBV7-9 with TRBJ2-7, with D perhaps TRBD2 (5 bases). This sequence was found in a human donor in good health. DNA of the CDR3: TGTGCCAGCAGCTTCCGACTCGAGGGCCACGAGCAGTACTTC. This sequence encodes CASSFRLEGHEQYF.